The 10 T cell receptor beta chains given below trace back to one sample, sequenced in a study of blood T cell repertoires in COVID-19. Data came from immunoSEQ multiplex PCR; TCRdb stores just in-frame clones and leaves some out. The repertoire includes 150,000 or so clones, 75% to 85% of them detected once, and approximately 5.2% sits in the top ten. Input material: peripheral blood. The receptors shown here come from a woman between 65 and 79 years old with COVID-19, enrolled during active disease.

In its sample, this clone was seen once. The chain has TRBV14 and TRBJ1-6; 7 bases are shared with TRBD1. The CDR3 runs 15 residues. J was trimmed by 10 bases and V by 4 bases; bases with no gene match: 10. Germline V CDR1 and CDR2: SGHDN, FVKESK. CDR3 region: CASSLSRQGRSPLHF. In nucleotides, the CDR3 is TGTGCCAGCAGCCTATCCCGACAGGGACGATCACCCCTCCACTTT. Full variable domain (remainder filled in from reference TRBV14 and TRBJ1-6): EAGVTQFPSHSVIEKGQTVTLRCDPISGHDNLYWYRRVMGKEIKFLLHFVKESKQDESGMPNNRFLAERTGGTYSTLKVQPAELEDSGVYFCASSLSRQGRSPLHFGNGTRLTVT.

Only a few counts were recorded for this clone. V is TRBV29-1 and J is TRBJ1-1, with D possibly TRBD1 on 6 matching bases. Trimming removed 6 bases at V and 0 bases at J, with 11 bases between. The CDR3 length is 13 residues. Germline V gives CDR1 SQVTM, CDR2 ANQGSEA. Written as DNA, the CDR3 is TGCAGCGTGGCGGACAGAGTGAACACTGAAGCTTTCTTT. It codes for CSVADRVNTEAFF.

This clone was counted once. The chain links TRBV5-4 to TRBJ2-5, with TRBD2 as a possible D gene (6 bases). V shed 5 bases and J shed 5 bases, with 19 bases lying between them. This CDR3 spans 15 amino acids. Per germline, CDR1 SGHNT and CDR2 YYREEE (reference sequence). This CDR3 reads CASRSHTGDLETQYF. In DNA form, the CDR3 reads TGTGCCAGCAGGTCTCACACGGGGGACCTGGAGACCCAGTACTTC.

This clone is a singleton in its sample. V and J are TRBV4-2 and TRBJ1-2; the D is unclear. The V end was cut by 3 bases, the J end by 3 bases, with 8 bases between. The CDR3 is 13 residues long. The germline V gene has CDR1 LGHNA and CDR2 YNFKEQ. The CDR3 sequence is CASSHPEDYGYTF. The CDR3 DNA reads as TGTGCCAGCAGCCATCCCGAGGACTATGGCTACACCTTC.

This chain joins TRBV7-8 and TRBJ2-5; D not resolved. Deletions cut 5 bases from V and 2 bases from J, with 15 bases between. Germline V gene data show CDR1 as SGHVS and CDR2 as FQNEAQ. This CDR3 region has 15 residues. This chain's CDR3 is CASSSGSRSQETQYF. CDR3 in DNA: TGTGCCAGCAGCAGTGGGTCGCGGAGTCAAGAGACCCAGTACTTC.

The V gene is TRBV5-1, the J gene TRBJ2-1; D might be TRBD1 (5 bases). CDR1 is SGHRS and CDR2 is YFSETQ in the germline V gene. Trimming removed 2 bases at V and 9 bases at J, with 15 bases between. The CDR3 runs 14 residues. Written as DNA, the CDR3 is TGCGCCAGCAGCTTCCAGGGTCTGAAGCCTGAGCAGTTCTTC. Translation gives CASSFQGLKPEQFF.

This clone came up once. The chain is built from TRBV28 and TRBJ1-2; no definite D call. The CDR3 length is 12 residues. V was clipped by 3 bases and J by 4 bases, with 6 bases between them. Germline V gene data show CDR1 as MDHEN and CDR2 as SYDVKM. The CDR3 DNA reads as TGTGCCAGCAGTTTCGGGAGCTATGGCTACACCTTC. This codes for CASSFGSYGYTF.

The chain combines TRBV3-1 (or the pseudogene TRBV3-2) with TRBJ2-7; 7 bases are a match to TRBD1. The CDR3 has 15 residues. V lost 2 bases to trimming and J lost 4 bases; unmatched junction nucleotides: 8. The germline CDR1 and CDR2 sequences are LGHDT and YNNKEL (reference sequence). CDR3: CASSQMLGGMYEQYF. The CDR3 coding sequence is TGTGCCAGCAGCCAAATGTTAGGGGGCATGTACGAGCAGTACTTC.

The V and J genes are TRBV9 and TRBJ2-5; possible D gene TRBD1, 5 bases. There are 15 residues in the CDR3. Germline assignment: CDR1 SGDLS and CDR2 YYNGEE. The V and J ends lost 0 bases and 4 bases respectively, with 13 bases between them. CDR3 in DNA: TGTGCCAGCAGCGTAGACCAGGGTTCGGGAGAGACCCAGTACTTC. This sequence encodes CASSVDQGSGETQYF.

This chain uses TRBV29-1 with TRBJ2-7, with D possibly TRBD2 on 6 matching bases. V was pared by 3 bases and J by 2 bases, with 14 bases between. CDR1 is SQVTM and CDR2 is ANQGSEA in the germline V gene. CDR3 length: 14 residues. The CDR3 reads CSVDSTGTPYEQYF. The CDR3 DNA reads TGCAGCGTTGACTCTACCGGGACTCCCTACGAGCAGTACTTC.